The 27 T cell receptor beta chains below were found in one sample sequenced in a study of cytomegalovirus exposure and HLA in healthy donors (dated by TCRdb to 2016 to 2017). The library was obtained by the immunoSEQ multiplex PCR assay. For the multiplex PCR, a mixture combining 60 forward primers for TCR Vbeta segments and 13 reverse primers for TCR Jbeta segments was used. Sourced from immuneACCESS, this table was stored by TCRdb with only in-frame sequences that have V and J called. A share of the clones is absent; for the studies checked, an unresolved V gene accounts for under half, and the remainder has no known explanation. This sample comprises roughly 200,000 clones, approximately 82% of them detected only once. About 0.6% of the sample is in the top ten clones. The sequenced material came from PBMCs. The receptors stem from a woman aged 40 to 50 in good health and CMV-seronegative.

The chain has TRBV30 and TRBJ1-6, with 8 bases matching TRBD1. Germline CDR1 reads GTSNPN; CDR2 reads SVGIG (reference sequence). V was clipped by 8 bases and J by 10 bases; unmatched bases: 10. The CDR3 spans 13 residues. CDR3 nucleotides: TGTGCCGGTACGACAGGGGAGCGGTCACCCCTCCACTTT. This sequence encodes CAGTTGERSPLHF. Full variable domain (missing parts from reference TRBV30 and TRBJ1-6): SQTIHQWPATLVQPVGSPLSLECTVEGTSNPNLYWYRQAAGRGLQLLFYSVGIGQISSEVPQNLSASRPQDRQFILSSKKLLLSDSGFYLCAGTTGERSPLHFGNGTRLTVT.

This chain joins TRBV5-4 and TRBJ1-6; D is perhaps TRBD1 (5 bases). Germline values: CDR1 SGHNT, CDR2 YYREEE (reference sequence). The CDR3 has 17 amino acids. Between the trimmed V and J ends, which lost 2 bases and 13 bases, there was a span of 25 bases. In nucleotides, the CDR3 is TGTGCCAGCAGCTTTTCCACCTCGACAGCTCCGTCGAGGCCCCTCCACTTT. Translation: CASSFSTSTAPSRPLHF.

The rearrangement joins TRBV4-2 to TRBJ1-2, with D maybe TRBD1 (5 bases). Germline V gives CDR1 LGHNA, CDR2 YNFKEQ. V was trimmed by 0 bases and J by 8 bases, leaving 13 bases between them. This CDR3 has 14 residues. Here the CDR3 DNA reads TGTGCCAGCAGCCAAGAGGGGGGTCCCCCGGGCTACACCTTC. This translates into CASSQEGGPPGYTF.

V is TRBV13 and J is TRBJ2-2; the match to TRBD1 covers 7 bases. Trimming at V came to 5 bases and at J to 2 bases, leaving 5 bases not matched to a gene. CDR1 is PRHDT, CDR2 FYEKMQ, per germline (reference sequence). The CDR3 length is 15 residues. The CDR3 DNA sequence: TGTGCCAGCAGCCCCGACAGGGACAACACCGGGGAGCTGTTTTTT. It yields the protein CASSPDRDNTGELFF.

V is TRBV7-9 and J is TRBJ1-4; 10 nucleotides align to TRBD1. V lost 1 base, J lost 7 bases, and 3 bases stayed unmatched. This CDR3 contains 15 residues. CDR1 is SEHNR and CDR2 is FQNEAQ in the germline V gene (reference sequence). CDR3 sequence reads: CASSLVRDRGEKLFF. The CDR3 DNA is TGTGCCAGCAGCTTAGTCCGGGACAGGGGTGAAAAACTGTTTTTT.

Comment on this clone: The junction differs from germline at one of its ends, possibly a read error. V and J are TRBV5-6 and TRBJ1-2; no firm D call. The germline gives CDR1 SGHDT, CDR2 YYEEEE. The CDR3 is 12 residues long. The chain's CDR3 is CASSVDPVPLYF. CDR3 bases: TGTGCCAGCAGCGTGGACCCAGTTCCTTTATATTTC.

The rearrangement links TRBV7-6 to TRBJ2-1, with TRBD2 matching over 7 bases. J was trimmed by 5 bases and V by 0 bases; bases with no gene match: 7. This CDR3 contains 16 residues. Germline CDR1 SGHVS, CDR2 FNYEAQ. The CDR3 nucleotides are TGTGCCAGCAGCTTAGCGCCGGCGGGGGTCCACAATGAGCAGTTCTTC. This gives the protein CASSLAPAGVHNEQFF.

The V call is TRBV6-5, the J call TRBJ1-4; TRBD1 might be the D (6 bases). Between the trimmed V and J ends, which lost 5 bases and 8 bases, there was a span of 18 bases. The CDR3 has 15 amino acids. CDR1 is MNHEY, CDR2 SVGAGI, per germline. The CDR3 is CASSGHGGPEEKLFF. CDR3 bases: TGTGCCAGCAGTGGGCACGGGGGGCCAGAAGAAAAACTGTTTTTT.

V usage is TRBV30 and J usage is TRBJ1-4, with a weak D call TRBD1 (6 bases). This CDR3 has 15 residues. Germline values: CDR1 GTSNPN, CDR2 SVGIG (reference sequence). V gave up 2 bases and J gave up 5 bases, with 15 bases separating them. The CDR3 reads CAWSPADRKNEKLFF. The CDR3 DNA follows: TGTGCCTGGAGTCCGGCTGACAGGAAGAATGAAAAACTGTTTTTT.

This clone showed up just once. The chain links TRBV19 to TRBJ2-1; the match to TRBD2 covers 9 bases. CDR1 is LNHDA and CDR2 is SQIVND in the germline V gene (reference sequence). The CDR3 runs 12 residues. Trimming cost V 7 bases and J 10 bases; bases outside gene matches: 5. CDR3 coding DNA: TGTGCCAGTACCCTTAGCGGGGGAGAGCAGTTCTTC. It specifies CASTLSGGEQFF.

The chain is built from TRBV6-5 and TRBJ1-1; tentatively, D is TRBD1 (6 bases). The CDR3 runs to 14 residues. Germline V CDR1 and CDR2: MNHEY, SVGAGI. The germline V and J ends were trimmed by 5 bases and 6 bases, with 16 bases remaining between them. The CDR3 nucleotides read TGTGCCAGCAGTCCCCTACAGGGTCCGGCTGAAGCTTTCTTT. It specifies CASSPLQGPAEAFF.

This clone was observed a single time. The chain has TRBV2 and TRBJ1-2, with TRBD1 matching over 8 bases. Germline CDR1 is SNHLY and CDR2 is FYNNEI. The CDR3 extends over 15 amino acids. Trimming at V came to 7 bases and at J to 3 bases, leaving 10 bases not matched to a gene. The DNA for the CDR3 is TGTGCCAGCAACCCCAGGACAGGGCCGGACTATGGCTACACCTTC. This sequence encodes CASNPRTGPDYGYTF.

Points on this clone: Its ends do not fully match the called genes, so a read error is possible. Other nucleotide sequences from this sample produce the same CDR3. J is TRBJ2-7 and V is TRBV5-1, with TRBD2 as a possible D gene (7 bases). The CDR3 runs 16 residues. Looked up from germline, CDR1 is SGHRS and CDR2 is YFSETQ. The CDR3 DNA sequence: TGCGCTAGCAGCTTGGTCGGGGGGCTCCCACCCTTCGAGCAGTACTTC. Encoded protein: CASSLVGGLPPFEQYF.

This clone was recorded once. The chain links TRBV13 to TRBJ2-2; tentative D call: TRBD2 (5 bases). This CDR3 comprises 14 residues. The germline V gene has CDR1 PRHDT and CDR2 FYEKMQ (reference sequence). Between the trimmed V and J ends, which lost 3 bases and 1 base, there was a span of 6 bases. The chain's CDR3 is CASSLGENTGELFF. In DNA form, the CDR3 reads TGTGCCAGCAGCTTGGGAGAGAACACCGGGGAGCTGTTTTTT.

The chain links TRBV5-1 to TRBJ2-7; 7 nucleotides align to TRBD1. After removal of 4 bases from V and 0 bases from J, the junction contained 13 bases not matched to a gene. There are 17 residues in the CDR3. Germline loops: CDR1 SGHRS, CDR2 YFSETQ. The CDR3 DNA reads TGCGCCAGCAGCCGCCCTACAGGGGCAATACACTCCTACGAGCAGTACTTC. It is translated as CASSRPTGAIHSYEQYF.

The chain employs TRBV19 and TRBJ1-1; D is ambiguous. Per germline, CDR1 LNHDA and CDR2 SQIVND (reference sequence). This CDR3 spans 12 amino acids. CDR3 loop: CATSRGDTEAFF. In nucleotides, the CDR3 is TGTGCTACCAGTCGCGGGGACACTGAAGCTTTCTTT.

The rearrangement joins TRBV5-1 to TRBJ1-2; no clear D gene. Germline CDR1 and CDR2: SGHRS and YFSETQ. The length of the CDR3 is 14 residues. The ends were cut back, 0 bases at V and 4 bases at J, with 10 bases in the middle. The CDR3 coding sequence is TGCGCCAGCAGCTTGGCAGGTGATTTCTATGGCTACACCTTC. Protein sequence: CASSLAGDFYGYTF. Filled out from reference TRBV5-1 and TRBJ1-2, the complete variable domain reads KAGVTQTPRYLIKTRGQQVTLSCSPISGHRSVSWYQQTPGQGLQFLFEYFSETQRNKGNFPGRFSGRQFSNSRSEMNVSTLELGDSALYLCASSLAGDFYGYTFGSGTRLTVV.

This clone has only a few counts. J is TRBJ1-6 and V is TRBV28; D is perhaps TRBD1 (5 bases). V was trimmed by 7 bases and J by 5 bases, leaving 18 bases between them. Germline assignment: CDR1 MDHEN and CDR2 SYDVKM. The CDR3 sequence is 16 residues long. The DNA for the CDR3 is TGTGCCAGCATCTCGGGGGGGGGTAGGAATAATTCACCCCTCCACTTT. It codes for CASISGGGRNNSPLHF.

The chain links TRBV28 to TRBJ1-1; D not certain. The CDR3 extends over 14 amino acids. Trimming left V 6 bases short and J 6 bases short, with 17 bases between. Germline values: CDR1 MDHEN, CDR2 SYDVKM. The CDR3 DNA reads TGTGCCAGCAGCCAAAACCTGAGGAGTGCTGAAGCTTTCTTT. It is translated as CASSQNLRSAEAFF.

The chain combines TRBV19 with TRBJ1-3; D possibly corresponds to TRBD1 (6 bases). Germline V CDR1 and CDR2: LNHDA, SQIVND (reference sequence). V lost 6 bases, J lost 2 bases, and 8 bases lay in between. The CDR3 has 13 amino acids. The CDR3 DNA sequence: TGTGCCAGTAGCCGGACAGCTGGAAACACCATATATTTT. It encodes CASSRTAGNTIYF.

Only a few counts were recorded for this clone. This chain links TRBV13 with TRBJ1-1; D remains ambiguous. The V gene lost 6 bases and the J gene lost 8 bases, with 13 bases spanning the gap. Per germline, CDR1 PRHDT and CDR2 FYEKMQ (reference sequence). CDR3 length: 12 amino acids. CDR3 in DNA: TGTGCCAGCAGGGATTGGCGCGGAGAAGCTTTCTTT. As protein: CASRDWRGEAFF.

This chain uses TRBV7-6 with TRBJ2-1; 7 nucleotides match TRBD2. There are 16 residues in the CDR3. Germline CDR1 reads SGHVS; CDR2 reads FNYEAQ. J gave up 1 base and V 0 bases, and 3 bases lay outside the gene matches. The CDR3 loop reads CASSLARAGSYNEQFF. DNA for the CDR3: TGTGCCAGCAGCTTAGCGAGAGCGGGGTCCTACAATGAGCAGTTCTTC.

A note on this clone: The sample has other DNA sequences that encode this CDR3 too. In DNA form, the CDR3 reads TGTGCCAGTAGCGCGGGTGACACTGAAGCTTTCTTT. Translating gives CASSAGDTEAFF. The chain couples TRBV19 to TRBJ1-1; D is undetermined. Germline-derived CDR1 and CDR2 are LNHDA and SQIVND (reference sequence). CDR3 length: 12 residues. Trimming shortened V by 6 bases and J by 3 bases, and 8 bases separated the two germline ends.

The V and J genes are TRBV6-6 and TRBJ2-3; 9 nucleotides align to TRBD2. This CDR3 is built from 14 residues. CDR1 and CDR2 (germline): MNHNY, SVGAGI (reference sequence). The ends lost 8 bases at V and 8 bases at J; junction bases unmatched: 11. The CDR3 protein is CASGTILAGSTQYF. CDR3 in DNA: TGTGCCAGCGGCACCATTCTAGCGGGGAGTACGCAGTATTTT.

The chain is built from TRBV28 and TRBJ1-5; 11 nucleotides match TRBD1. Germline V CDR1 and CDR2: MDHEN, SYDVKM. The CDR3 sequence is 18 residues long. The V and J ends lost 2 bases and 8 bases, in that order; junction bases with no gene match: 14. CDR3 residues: CASSLTQGGTGGGEPQHF. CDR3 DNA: TGTGCCAGCAGTTTAACCCAGGGTGGGACAGGGGGGGGAGAGCCCCAGCATTTT.

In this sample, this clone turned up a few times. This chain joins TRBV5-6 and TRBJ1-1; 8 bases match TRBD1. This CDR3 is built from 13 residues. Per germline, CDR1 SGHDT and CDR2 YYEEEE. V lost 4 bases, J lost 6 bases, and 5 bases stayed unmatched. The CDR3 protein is CASSPDRVAEAFF. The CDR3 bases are TGTGCCAGCAGCCCGGACAGGGTGGCTGAAGCTTTCTTT.

CDR3 DNA sequence: TGTGCCAGCAGCTTCTTTTCGGGACAGGGAGTATATGAGCAGTTCTTC. This encodes CASSFFSGQGVYEQFF. The J gene is TRBJ2-1, the V gene TRBV5-5; 9 nucleotides agree with TRBD1. The CDR3 contains 16 residues. V shed 2 bases, J shed 8 bases, and the junction held 11 bases outside the gene matches. Germline assignment: CDR1 SGHKS and CDR2 YYEKEE (reference sequence).